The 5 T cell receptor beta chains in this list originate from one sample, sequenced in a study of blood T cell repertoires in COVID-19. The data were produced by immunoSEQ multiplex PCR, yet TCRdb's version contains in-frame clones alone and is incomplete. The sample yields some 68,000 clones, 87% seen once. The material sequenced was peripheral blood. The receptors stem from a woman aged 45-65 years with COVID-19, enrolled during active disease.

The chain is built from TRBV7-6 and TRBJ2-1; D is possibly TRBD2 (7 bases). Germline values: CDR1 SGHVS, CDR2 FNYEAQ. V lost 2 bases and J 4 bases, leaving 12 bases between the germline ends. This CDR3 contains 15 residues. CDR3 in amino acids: CASSLREGGYNEQFF. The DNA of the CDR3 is TGTGCCAGCAGCTTAAGGGAGGGGGGGTACAATGAGCAGTTCTTC.

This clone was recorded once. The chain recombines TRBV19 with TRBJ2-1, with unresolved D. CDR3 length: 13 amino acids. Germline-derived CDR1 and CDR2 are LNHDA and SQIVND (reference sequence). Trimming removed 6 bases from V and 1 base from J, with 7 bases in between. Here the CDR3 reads CASRAVSYNEQFF. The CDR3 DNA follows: TGTGCCAGTAGGGCCGTATCCTACAATGAGCAGTTCTTC.

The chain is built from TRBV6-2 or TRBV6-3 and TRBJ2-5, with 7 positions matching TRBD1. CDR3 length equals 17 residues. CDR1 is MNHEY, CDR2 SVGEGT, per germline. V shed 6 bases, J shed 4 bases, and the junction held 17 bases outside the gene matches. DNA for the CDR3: TGTGCCAGCAGCCCTATCCGAACAGGGGCTAAAGGAGAGACCCAGTACTTC. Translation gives CASSPIRTGAKGETQYF.

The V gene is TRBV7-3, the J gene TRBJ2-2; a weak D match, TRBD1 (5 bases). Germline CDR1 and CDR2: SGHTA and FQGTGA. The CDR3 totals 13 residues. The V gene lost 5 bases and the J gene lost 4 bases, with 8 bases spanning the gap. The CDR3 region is CASSPQVTGELFF. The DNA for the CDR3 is TGTGCCAGCAGCCCACAGGTCACCGGGGAGCTGTTTTTT.

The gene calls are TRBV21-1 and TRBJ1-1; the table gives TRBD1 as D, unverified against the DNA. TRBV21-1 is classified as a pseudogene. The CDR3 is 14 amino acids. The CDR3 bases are TGTGCCAGCAGCGAACAGGGGGCGCTTACTGAAGCTTTCTTT. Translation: CASSEQGALTEAFF.